This T cell receptor beta chain was captured in a study of blood T cell repertoires in COVID-19. Study information: Italy, Spain and the United States were the sources of the convalescent and acute COVID-19 samples. Nucleic acid was either cDNA or gDNA, and it came from T cells, B-cell-depleted T cells, or PBMCs.

Methods used by the authors: Counts of nucleated cells, estimated from reference gene primer amplification, were obtained. Here immunoSEQ multiplex PCR was the method, and the copy in TCRdb shows in-frame clones only, minus some. The V and J calls and clone size were taken over from that table, and D and trimming were inferred from the DNA. Of tens of thousands of clones listed, under 80% are singletons. CDR1 is SGHTA and CDR2 is FQGNSA in the germline V gene. Trimming cost V 1 base and J 3 bases; bases outside gene matches: 8. The CDR3 sequence is 19 residues long. Sequencing was performed on peripheral blood. The V gene is TRBV7-2, the J gene TRBJ2-6; 11 positions agree with TRBD2. This TCR came from a human donor with acute or convalescent COVID-19. The donor label of this sample is uncertain. The CDR3 sequence: CASSLVQLAGAFGANVLTF. The CDR3 bases are TGTGCCAGCAGCTTAGTCCAACTAGCGGGAGCATTTGGGGCCAACGTCCTGACTTTC.